This T cell receptor (beta chain) was sequenced for a study of response to subunit inactivated influenza vaccine. This clonotype turned up a few times. The CDR3 runs 14 residues. The germline CDR1 and CDR2 sequences are SGHTS and YDEGEE. V was pared by 7 bases and J by 2 bases, with 13 bases between. TCRdb called the RT-PCR reads again in MiXCR, with one record for every CDR3 protein. The sample lists 650,000 to 800,000 distinct CDR3 sequences, roughly 13% seen once, with around 7% in the top ten. Sample: PBMCs from blood, taken 14 to 15 days before vaccination. This chain uses TRBV5-8 with TRBJ1-5; TRBD1 might be the D (6 bases). This sequence originates from a man between 45 and 60 years old who received an inactivated influenza vaccine. The CDR3 spells CASDPGVGNQPQHF. DNA for the CDR3: TGTGCCAGCGACCCAGGGGTTGGCAATCAGCCCCAGCATTTT. The variable domain in full, with the rest retrieved from reference TRBV5-8 and TRBJ1-5, is EAGVTQSPTHLIKTRGQQATLRCSPISGHTSVYWYQQALGLGLQFLLWYDEGEERNRGNFPPRFSGRQFPNYSSELNVNALELEDSALYLCASDPGVGNQPQHFGDGTRLSIL.